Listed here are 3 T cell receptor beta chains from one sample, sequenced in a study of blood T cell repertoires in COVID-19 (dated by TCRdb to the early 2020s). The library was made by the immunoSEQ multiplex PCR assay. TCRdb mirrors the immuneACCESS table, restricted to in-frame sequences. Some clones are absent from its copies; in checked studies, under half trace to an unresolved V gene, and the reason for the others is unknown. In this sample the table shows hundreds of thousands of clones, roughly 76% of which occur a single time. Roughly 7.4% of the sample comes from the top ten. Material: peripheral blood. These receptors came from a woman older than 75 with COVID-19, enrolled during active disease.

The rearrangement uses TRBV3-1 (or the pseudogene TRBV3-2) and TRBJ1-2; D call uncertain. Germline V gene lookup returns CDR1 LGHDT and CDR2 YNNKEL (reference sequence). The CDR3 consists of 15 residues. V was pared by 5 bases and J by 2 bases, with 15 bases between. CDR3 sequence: CASSDGGASNYGYTF. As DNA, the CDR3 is TGTGCCAGCAGCGATGGAGGAGCCAGCAACTATGGCTACACCTTC.

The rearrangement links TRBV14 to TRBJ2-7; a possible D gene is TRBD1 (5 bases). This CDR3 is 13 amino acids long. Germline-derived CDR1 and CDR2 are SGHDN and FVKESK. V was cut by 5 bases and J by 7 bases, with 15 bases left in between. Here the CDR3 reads CASSADRGWEQYF. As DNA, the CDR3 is TGTGCCAGCAGCGCTGACAGAGGATGGGAGCAGTACTTC.

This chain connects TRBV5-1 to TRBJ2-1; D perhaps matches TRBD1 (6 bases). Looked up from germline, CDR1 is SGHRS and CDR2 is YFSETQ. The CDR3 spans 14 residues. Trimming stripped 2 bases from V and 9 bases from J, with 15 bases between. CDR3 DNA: TGCGCCAGCAGCTTTGGCCCTACAGGGTCTGAGCAGTTCTTC. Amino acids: CASSFGPTGSEQFF.